The count of the clone carrying this T cell receptor beta chain is one. The data stem from a study of control samples from healthy donors and cancer patients. Trimming removed 6 bases at V and 0 bases at J, with 15 bases between. The length of the CDR3 is 15 residues. Germline V gives CDR1 MRHNA, CDR2 SNTAGT. Data came from immunoSEQ multiplex PCR; TCRdb stores just in-frame clones and leaves some out. The top ten clones hold more than 10% of a sample with under 300,000 clones, almost 85% of them seen once. The receptor's source is a woman aged 60 to 75 with lung cancer. The chain combines TRBV6-4 with TRBJ2-7, with D perhaps matching TRBD2 (5 bases). The source material was PBMCs. The CDR3, as DNA: TGTGCCAGCAGAGTCGCAAGCGGAAGCTCCTACGAGCAGTACTTC. It is translated as CASRVASGSSYEQYF.